This TCR beta chain was sequenced during a study of cytomegalovirus exposure and HLA in healthy donors (TCRdb year 2017). Describing the broader study: An earlier analysis of approximately 590 of the donors reported about 250 Gb of sequence data and some 100 million unique TCR beta sequences from some 180 million T cells. An early release covering 550 to 700 HLA-typed donors comprised around 300 gigabases of sequencing data and around 80 million unique TCR sequences. The genetic ancestry cluster associated with self-reported Caucasian donors included roughly 84% of the approximately 430 genotyped donors. The aim of the study was to test whether cataloging public T cell receptors could identify signatures of past pathogen exposure. The T cell repertoires of roughly 660 subjects were profiled by immunosequencing and related to cytomegalovirus serostatus. A separate validation cohort of 100 to 150 different subjects was used in addition to the roughly 720-subject first cohort. High-throughput TCR immunosequencing, statistical association of individual TCRs with disease status, and machine learning were combined to predict cytomegalovirus infection status. A later analysis re-examined previously published TCR beta repertoires from about 700 donors and added high-resolution HLA genotyping to investigate patterns of TCR occurrence. Rather than drawing on any new phenotypic data, the later analysis identified candidate immune exposures from TCR beta sequences and the way those sequences occurred across donors. In an earlier analysis of several hundred of the donors, high-throughput TCR beta sequencing was used to judge whether each TCR beta V gene segment behaved as functional or pseudogenic. Alongside the repertoire data, information on donor age, sex, ethnicity and CMV serostatus was compiled. A later genetic analysis used genome-wide SNP genotypes for about 60% of the roughly 700 donors, treating that subset as a discovery cohort. Every discovery cohort repertoire had been produced on one sequencing platform. HLA typing covered class I and class II loci at four-digit resolution. Typing coverage varied by locus: about 629-630 donors for A, B, C, DRB1 and DQB1; some 520 for DQA1; around 610 for DPA1; around 490 for DPB1. Roughly 5 DR-DQ haplotypes were treated as single units for association and clustering because of strong linkage in the cohort. Among around 400 genotyped donors of the cohort, an average of around 240,000 unique TCR beta nucleotide sequences were sequenced per donor, 15% to 20% of them non-productive. Results and caveats for the whole study, not just this receptor: A later genetic analysis reported fewer N-insertions in productive TCRs among donors in an Asian-associated ancestry cluster than the roughly 720-donor mean. Three of the identified cytomegalovirus-associated TCR beta chains were confirmed in vitro to be specific for cytomegalovirus antigens. An earlier analysis of approximately 540 of the donors showed that most TCR beta V segments appeared in productive rearrangements either about 87% or about 30% of the time, which broadly matched IMGT annotations. In a later analysis, the rate of TCR association differed among HLA loci, with DRB1 alleles having the most associated TCRs and HLA-C alleles having the fewest. A further reported finding was that TCR beta sequences accurately predicted the HLA-A and HLA-B alleles for most subjects in the first cohort. CMV serostatus was the only immune exposure information available for the cohort. Assigning TCR associations to individual alleles was difficult when HLA alleles, especially DR and DQ, strongly co-occurred. Compared with equally common non-associated chains, HLA-associated TCR beta chains in a later analysis were more clonally expanded and had lower generation probabilities. In a later analysis, most CMV-associated TCR beta chains were found to appear HLA-restricted, with HLA associations seemingly driven largely by CMV exposure. Because counts were too low, 15 to 20 rarely observed V segments, including chromosome 9 orphons, were excluded from the earlier analysis of around 590 of the donors. A later analysis reported that several top co-occurrence clusters appeared linked to parvovirus B19, influenza, CMV and Epstein-Barr virus. In both the original and validation cohorts, the classifier was reported to diagnose cytomegalovirus status with high specificity and sensitivity. Some IMGT-functional V segments, including TRBV6-2 and TRBV6-3, could not be distinguished by the 87-base-pair reads and were therefore excluded. The sequencing pipeline was judged likely to have produced a cluster of highly shared sequence variants as a technical artifact. Correlated functional status among segregating V segments might reflect linkage disequilibrium, but an unknown experimental factor could not be ruled out. The study listed approximately 150 TCR beta chains as associated with cytomegalovirus. The authors suggested that the approach could potentially be generalized to other disease states and immunological phenotypes. At a false discovery rate of 0.05, a later analysis linked 16,951 TCR beta sequences to specific HLA alleles. Roughly uniform sequencing depth across donors was assumed in presence/absence analyses, although this assumption may not hold. The cohort was sequenced for TCR beta chains only, and without alpha or paired-chain data the features that could be detected were limited. Most TCR sequences were observed very rarely across donors, whereas some public TCRs were present in many individuals. In a later genetic analysis, a missense DCLRE1C variant was associated with V-gene and J-gene trimming of TCR beta chains, and the association was replicated in an independent cohort. HLA typing was unavailable for some donors at each locus, so association tests used only the typed subset.

Sequences MNHEY (CDR1) and SMNVEV (CDR2) are obtained from the germline V gene (reference sequence). V loses 4 bases of germline sequence and J loses 4 bases, and the interval between the two ends is 15 bases. From the cysteine through the phenylalanine, the CDR3 covers 15 amino acids. CDR3 DNA is the only sequence kept; it has 45 bases, read in frame from the first base. About this clone: Its antigen is not yet known. No quality values exist for individual bases; no much larger clone is one base distant.

Library preparation used the immunoSEQ multiplex PCR assay. A mixture of 60 forward primers for TCR Vbeta segments and 13 reverse primers for TCR Jbeta segments was used in the multiplex PCR. A multiplex PCR assay on genomic DNA amplified the CDR3 region of rearranged TCR beta genes. The amplified TCR beta libraries were sequenced on the Illumina HiSeq System as 87-base-pair reads. The paper's processing steps were these. A later analysis tallied roughly 76 million unique TCR beta chains across the 650 to 750 repertoires, and some 12 million of those chains were shared by two or more donors. Raw reads were error-corrected and collapsed into unique sequences by a nearest-neighbor algorithm in which closely related sequences were merged to remove PCR and sequencing errors. CDR3 sequences were aligned to IMGT reference sequences to assign V, D and J gene segments. For a sequence to be retained, a match of at least six nucleotides was required to both a V gene segment and a J gene segment. Rearrangements were called productive when the CDR3 lacked stop codons and stayed in frame with V and J; all others were non-productive. Following IMGT convention, CDR3 was defined as the stretch from the second conserved V-encoded cysteine to the conserved J-encoded phenylalanine. In an earlier analysis of 500 to 650 of the donors, sequences lacking an unambiguous match to a single V gene segment were excluded. In an earlier analysis of a few hundred of the donors, V segments were called functional above 56.7% productive rearrangements and were called segregating when the between-donor standard deviation exceeded 5%. A statistical classification framework was developed to diagnose cytomegalovirus status using the catalog of TCR beta chain sequences. A later analysis assigned V and J genes by comparing TCR nucleotide sequences with IMGT/GENE-DB human TR gene sequences. In a later analysis, CDR3 sequences and most-parsimonious VDJ recombination scenarios were assigned using the TCRdist pipeline. A later analysis defined each TCR beta chain by its CDR3 amino acid sequence plus V-gene family, and excluded reads lacking a unique V-gene family. As a way to deal with suspected cross-contamination and a sequencing artifact, a later analysis dropped 640 or so nucleotide sequences that were highly shared and had low generation probability. For each public chain, a later analysis derived a clonal expansion index from normalized ranks of inferred template counts within each repertoire. A later analysis computed generation probabilities with a VDJ recombination model fitted to out-of-frame rearrangements, and checked the results against IGoR. In a later analysis, hypergeometric tests were used to score TCR-TCR, TCR-HLA and TCR-CMV co-occurrence, with a repertoire-size bias correction applied to TCR pairs. A later analysis estimated false discovery rates by permuting HLA or CMV assignments 20 times. A later analysis grouped co-occurring TCRs with DBSCAN, adding TCRdist sequence similarity when clustering within HLA-allele-positive subsets. Repertoires with fewer than 30,000 or more than 120,000 public chains were left out of co-occurrence clustering, as were several repertoires with anomalous nucleotide sharing. TCRdb stores this immuneACCESS table with in-frame sequences only. Part of the clones is absent; in the studies checked, under half of the shortfall reflects unresolved V genes, and no reason is known for the rest. V and J calls and clone size are as listed in that table; D and trimming were resolved from the DNA. This sample lists 100,000 to 150,000 clones; roughly 70% were detected once. The ten biggest clones cover 5.5% to 7% of the sample.

The cohort was made up of around 720 healthy bone marrow donors. Cohort members were all nominally healthy when sampled, although unrecorded immune exposures were likely present. The donor was CMV seropositive and was included in the group of some 290 seropositive cohort members. A peripheral blood sample was provided by each donor, and peripheral blood mononuclear cells were used for TCR beta sequencing. Genomic DNA was extracted from the blood cell samples with the Qiagen DNeasy Blood Extraction Kit. The sequence was collected from a man aged 35 to 55 in good health and CMV-seropositive. The V and J genes are TRBV27 and TRBJ2-3, with no reliable assignment of the D segment. The material sequenced was PBMCs. The CDR3: CASSWRGKLPDTQYF. The nucleotide sequence reads as follows: TGTGCCAGCAGTTGGAGAGGAAAACTTCCAGATACGCAGTATTTT.